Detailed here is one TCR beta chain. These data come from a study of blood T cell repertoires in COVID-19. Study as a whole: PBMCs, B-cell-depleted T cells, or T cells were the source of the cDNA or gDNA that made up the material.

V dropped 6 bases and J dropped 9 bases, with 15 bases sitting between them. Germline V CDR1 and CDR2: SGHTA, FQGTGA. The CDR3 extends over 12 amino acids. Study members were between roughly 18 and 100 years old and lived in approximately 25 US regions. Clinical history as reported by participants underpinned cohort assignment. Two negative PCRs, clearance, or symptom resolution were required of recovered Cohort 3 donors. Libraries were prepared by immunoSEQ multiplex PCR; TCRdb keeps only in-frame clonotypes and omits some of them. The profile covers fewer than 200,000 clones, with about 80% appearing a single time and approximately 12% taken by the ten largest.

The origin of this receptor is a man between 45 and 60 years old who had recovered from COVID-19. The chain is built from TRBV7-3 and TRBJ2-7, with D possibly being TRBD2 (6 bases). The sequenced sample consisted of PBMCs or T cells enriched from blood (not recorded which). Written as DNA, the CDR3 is TGTGCCAGCAGTCTAGGGTCGGGGGTGCAGTACTTC. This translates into CASSLGSGVQYF.